The 10 T cell receptor beta chains reported below all come from one sample, sequenced in a study of T cells in tuberculosis. Thawed, overnight-rested PBMC were stained with GMM-loaded CD1B tetramer, viability dye and anti-CD3, then sorted. CD1B tetramers were loaded with Rhodococcus equi-derived C32 glucose monomycolate. Libraries were prepared by immunoSEQ multiplex PCR; TCRdb keeps only in-frame clonotypes and omits some of them. Counted here are approximately 59,000 clones, around 90% occurring once; the ten biggest clones make up 21%. The sample consisted of CD1b-GMM tetramer-negative cells sorted from PBMCs. Receptors originate from an adult woman with latent tuberculosis.

This chain links TRBV4-3 with TRBJ2-1; 11 positions match TRBD1. The V segment lost 5 bases and the J segment 7 bases; nucleotides outside the gene matches: 10. Germline values: CDR1 LGHNA, CDR2 YSLEER. The CDR3 loop spans 16 amino acids. The CDR3 reads CASSYRTGTGGNEQFF. CDR3 coding DNA: TGCGCCAGCAGCTACCGCACCGGGACAGGGGGAAATGAGCAGTTCTTC.

The rearrangement joins TRBV30 to TRBJ2-2; tentatively, D is TRBD2 (6 bases). Germline CDR1 GTSNPN, CDR2 SVGIG (reference sequence). Between the trimmed V and J ends, which lost 7 bases and 4 bases, there was a span of 16 bases. The CDR3 contains 14 residues. CDR3 amino acids: CASLPSALTGELFF. In DNA, the CDR3 is TGTGCCTCACTCCCTAGCGCCCTCACCGGGGAGCTGTTTTTT.

The chain recombines TRBV11-2 with TRBJ2-3; 8 bases line up with TRBD2. Germline CDR1 reads SGHAT; CDR2 reads FQNNGV. J gave up 6 bases and V 1 base, and 6 bases lay outside the gene matches. The CDR3 has 15 residues. CDR3: CASSLGRGGGDTQYF. The CDR3 DNA is TGTGCCAGCAGCTTAGGCCGGGGGGGTGGGGATACGCAGTATTTT. Full variable domain (rest looked up from reference TRBV11-2 and TRBJ2-3): EAGVAQSPRYKIIEKRQSVAFWCNPISGHATLYWYQQILGQGPKLLIQFQNNGVVDDSQLPKDRFSAERLKGVDSTLKIQPAKLEDSAVYLCASSLGRGGGDTQYFGPGTRLTVL.

This chain joins TRBV4-3 and TRBJ2-2, with 7 bases identical to TRBD2. The CDR3 is 17 amino acids. Germline CDR1 is LGHNA and CDR2 is YSLEER. Unmatched junction bases numbered 12, after V lost 1 base and J lost 7 bases. CDR3 DNA: TGCGCCAGCAGCCAAGGCCAGGCGGCGGGAGAAAACGGGGAGCTGTTTTTT. This codes for CASSQGQAAGENGELFF.

This clone was observed a few times. The chain combines TRBV19 with TRBJ2-7; 7 bases match TRBD1. CDR3 length equals 12 residues. Germline loops: CDR1 LNHDA, CDR2 SQIVND (reference sequence). This CDR3 is CRYRDRSYEQYF. The CDR3 nucleotides read TGTCGTTACCGGGACAGATCCTACGAGCAGTACTTC.

The chain couples TRBV15 to TRBJ1-1; D ambiguous. This CDR3 contains 12 residues. V lost 6 bases and J lost 5, with 10 bases in between. Germline V gene data show CDR1 as LNHNV and CDR2 as YYDKDF (reference sequence). As DNA, the CDR3 is TGTGCCACCAGGACGGGGAGGACTGAAGCTTTCTTT. It specifies CATRTGRTEAFF.

This rearrangement joins TRBV28 to TRBJ1-2, with 9 positions matching TRBD1. From germline, CDR1 is MDHEN and CDR2 SYDVKM. This CDR3 contains 14 residues. V was clipped by 6 bases and J by 13 bases; unmatched bases: 15. The CDR3 nucleotides are TGTGCCAGCAGCCCGACCCCCGGGACAGGGATCTCCACCTTC. Its translation: CASSPTPGTGISTF.

The chain couples TRBV28 to TRBJ2-1; 10 bases map to TRBD2. This CDR3 spans 16 amino acids. Trimming at V came to 6 bases and at J to 2 bases, leaving 7 bases not matched to a gene. From germline, CDR1 is MDHEN and CDR2 SYDVKM. DNA of the CDR3: TGTGCCAGCAGGACCCAGCGGGAGGGCCCCTACAATGAGCAGTTCTTC. This encodes CASRTQREGPYNEQFF.

This sequence joins TRBV7-2 and TRBJ1-4, with D hard to call. V was clipped by 1 base and J by 2 bases, with 8 bases between them. This CDR3 is 15 amino acids long. Germline V gene lookup returns CDR1 SGHTA and CDR2 FQGNSA. The CDR3 nucleotides read TGTGCCAGCAGCTTAGGAGTTAGCACTAATGAAAAACTGTTTTTT. It codes for CASSLGVSTNEKLFF.

The V gene is TRBV13, the J gene TRBJ1-2, with D possibly being TRBD1 (5 bases). The germline CDR1 and CDR2 sequences are PRHDT and FYEKMQ (reference sequence). Trimming stripped 5 bases from V and 9 bases from J, with 13 bases between. CDR3 length: 12 residues. CDR3 protein: CASSPRQGSYTF. DNA of the CDR3: TGTGCCAGCAGCCCCCGCCAGGGTAGCTACACCTTC.